This TCR beta chain was found in a study of blood T cell repertoires in COVID-19. Study-level background: Both acute and convalescent COVID-19 samples were obtained from the United States, Italy and Spain.

The CDR3 has 13 amino acids. Germline V gene data show CDR1 as SGHTA and CDR2 as FQGNSA. Trimming shortened V by 2 bases and J by 9 bases, and 11 bases separated the two germline ends. The data were produced by immunoSEQ multiplex PCR, yet TCRdb's version contains in-frame clones alone and is incomplete. The profile shows under 100,000 clones, 80% to 95% of them singletons. V is TRBV7-2 and J is TRBJ2-1, with a weak D call TRBD2 (5 bases). This TCR was recovered from a woman aged 55-70 years with active COVID-19. The sample consisted of peripheral blood. The CDR3 bases are TGTGCCAGCAGCTTATGGCTAGCCGTTGAGCAGTTCTTC. Translating it yields CASSLWLAVEQFF.